This is a list of T cell receptor beta chains from one sample in a study of breast tumors, draining lymph nodes, adjacent tissues. MiXCR, applied by TCRdb to the multiplex PCR reads, yields one record per CDR3 protein. The data show about 13,000 distinct CDR3 sequences, roughly 60% seen once. The sequencing input was tumor-adjacent breast tissue. The receptor source for this set is a female donor with breast cancer. Some clones in this sample may be carry-over from other donors' samples. Both conserved end residues are part of each CDR3. A D gene is named only where the DNA matches it firmly. Rows give clone size only sometimes, using once, few, many, or a class for an expanded clone.

v_call	clone_size	d_call	j_call	cdr3_aa	cdr3_nt
TRBV9	.	.	TRBJ1-2	CASSVGTAAYGYTF	TGTGCCAGCAGCGTAGGTACAGCTGCCTATGGCTACACCTTC
TRBV2	.	.	TRBJ2-1	CASSWWEYNEQFF	TGTGCCAGCAGCTGGTGGGAATACAATGAGCAGTTCTTC
TRBV29-1	.	.	TRBJ1-5	CSVGGGGQPQHF	TGCAGCGTTGGTGGAGGGGGTCAGCCCCAGCATTTT
TRBV9	many	.	TRBJ1-5	CASSIGRSGQPQHF	TGTGCCAGCAGTATCGGCCGTTCAGGTCAGCCCCAGCATTTT
TRBV7-9	medium-sized	.	TRBJ1-2	CASSFISNYGYTF	TGTGCCAGCAGCTTTATCTCAAACTATGGCTACACCTTC
TRBV5-6	.	.	TRBJ1-2	CASSLGGNYSFTF	TGTGCCAGCAGCTTGGGAGGGAACTATAGCTTCACCTTC
TRBV10-3	.	.	TRBJ2-3	CAISERGPPTDTQYF	TGTGCCATCAGTGAGAGGGGCCCCCCCACAGATACGCAGTATTTT
TRBV6-5	medium-sized	.	TRBJ2-7	CASSSLAREQYF	TGTGCCAGCAGTTCGTTGGCGAGGGAGCAGTACTTC
TRBV5-1	medium-sized	.	TRBJ2-1	CASLGGNEQFF	TGCGCCAGCTTAGGGGGAAATGAGCAGTTCTTC
TRBV12-3/TRBV12-4	many	TRBD2	TRBJ2-1	CASGGGGTTLSGGAFNEQFF	TGTGCCAGCGGGGGGGGTGGGACGACACTCAGCGGGGGGGCATTTAATGAGCAGTTCTTC
TRBV18	.	.	TRBJ1-6	CASSPDSNSPLHF	TGTGCCAGCTCACCGGACAGCAATTCACCCCTCCACTTT
TRBV20-1	medium-sized	.	TRBJ1-5	CSARGGQGSDQPQHF	TGCAGTGCTAGAGGTGGTCAGGGGTCGGACCAGCCCCAGCATTTT
TRBV4-1	few	.	TRBJ1-4	CASSQDGVLSEKLFF	TGCGCCAGCAGCCAAGATGGGGTACTGAGTGAAAAACTGTTTTTT
TRBV2	.	.	TRBJ2-7	CASSEGRPSYYEQYF	TGTGCCAGCAGTGAGGGTCGGCCCTCTTACTACGAGCAGTACTTC
TRBV19	.	.	TRBJ1-3	CASRPDETNYGYTIYF	TGTGCCAGTAGGCCCGACGAGACGAACTATGGCTACACCATATATTTT
TRBV7-3	many	.	TRBJ2-1	CASSLSSGDHNEQFF	TGTGCCAGCAGCTTAAGTTCCGGGGACCACAATGAGCAGTTCTTC
TRBV5-6	medium-sized	.	TRBJ1-2	CASSHGRGGYGYTF	TGTGCCAGCAGTCACGGACGGGGCGGCTATGGCTACACCTTC
TRBV10-2	.	.	TRBJ2-7	CASSEGGGGYERSF	TGCGCCAGCAGTGAAGGGGGGGGCGGGTACGAGCGGTCTTTC
TRBV7-8	few	.	TRBJ1-5	CASSLGTYEQPQHF	TGTGCCAGCAGCTTAGGTACCTACGAGCAGCCCCAGCATTTT
TRBV5-1	few	.	TRBJ2-7	CASRFEPYYDHEQYF	TGCGCCAGCAGATTCGAACCTTACTACGACCACGAGCAGTACTTC
TRBV7-9	.	TRBD1	TRBJ1-3	CASSHRGRLGNTIYF	TGTGCCAGCAGCCATAGGGGGCGATTAGGAAACACCATATATTTT
TRBV6-5	.	.	TRBJ2-3	CASSYVGSTDTQYF	TGTGCCAGCAGTTACGTAGGGAGCACAGATACGCAGTATTTT
TRBV5-1	.	.	TRBJ1-4	CASSVSGDEKLFF	TGCGCCAGCAGTGTGTCAGGGGATGAAAAACTGTTTTTT
TRBV6-2/TRBV6-3	many	TRBD1	TRBJ2-2	CASSHSGQGRGELFF	TGTGCCAGCAGTCACTCGGGACAGGGACGCGGGGAGCTGTTTTTT
TRBV9	.	TRBD1	TRBJ1-5	CASSVGDREEQPQHF	TGTGCCAGCAGCGTAGGGGACAGGGAGGAGCAGCCCCAGCATTTT
TRBV6-1	few	TRBD1	TRBJ1-5	CASSESNTGVHQPQHF	TGTGCCAGCAGTGAATCCAATACAGGGGTGCATCAGCCCCAGCATTTT
TRBV29-1	.	TRBD1	TRBJ1-2	CSVETGQGIGGYTF	TGCAGCGTGGAGACCGGACAGGGGATTGGTGGCTACACCTTC
TRBV19	many	.	TRBJ2-1	CASSPTGSSYNEQFF	TGTGCCAGTAGCCCCACAGGCAGCTCCTACAATGAGCAGTTCTTC
TRBV9	.	.	TRBJ2-1	CASSAGQYDEQFF	TGTGCCAGCAGCGCTGGACAGTACGATGAGCAGTTCTTC
TRBV6-1	.	.	TRBJ1-5	CASSPRVVTEGQPQHF	TGTGCCAGCAGTCCCCGGGTAGTTACCGAGGGTCAGCCCCAGCATTTT
TRBV2	many	.	TRBJ2-1	CASSGPVKGGEQFF	TGTGCCAGCAGTGGTCCTGTCAAGGGGGGTGAGCAGTTCTTC
TRBV7-2	.	TRBD2	TRBJ2-3	CASSLGVGGSTDTQYF	TGTGCCAGCAGCTTAGGCGTGGGGGGGAGCACAGATACGCAGTATTTT
TRBV2	.	TRBD1	TRBJ1-2	CASSGGQGANGYTF	TGTGCCAGCAGTGGGGGACAGGGGGCAAATGGCTACACCTTC
TRBV5-1	.	.	TRBJ2-7	CASRISEFASDEQYF	TGCGCCAGCAGGATCTCAGAGTTTGCCTCCGACGAGCAGTACTTC
TRBV7-2	.	TRBD2	TRBJ2-3	CASSLLVSGGGSTDTQYF	TGCGCCAGCAGCTTGCTAGTGTCGGGGGGGGGGAGCACAGATACGCAGTATTTT
TRBV9	.	.	TRBJ2-3	CASSVGNSRPFRDTQYF	TGTGCCAGCAGCGTAGGTAACTCGCGACCCTTTCGAGATACGCAGTATTTT
TRBV7-9	medium-sized	TRBD2	TRBJ2-3	CASSFGLASTQYF	TGTGCCAGCAGCTTCGGACTAGCAAGTACGCAGTATTTT
TRBV20-1	once	TRBD1	TRBJ2-5	CSARLTGRGETQYF	TGCAGTGCTAGACTGACAGGGAGAGGCGAGACCCAGTACTTC
TRBV3-1	.	.	TRBJ2-4	CASSQEGATKNIQYF	TGTGCCAGCAGCCAAGAGGGCGCGACCAAAAACATTCAGTACTTC
TRBV28	.	.	TRBJ2-3	CASRALAPSTDTQYF	TGTGCCAGCAGGGCGCTAGCGCCGAGCACAGATACGCAGTATTTT
TRBV6-1	many	.	TRBJ1-2	CASVYPGGDWYGYTF	TGTGCCAGCGTTTATCCGGGGGGTGATTGGTATGGCTACACCTTC